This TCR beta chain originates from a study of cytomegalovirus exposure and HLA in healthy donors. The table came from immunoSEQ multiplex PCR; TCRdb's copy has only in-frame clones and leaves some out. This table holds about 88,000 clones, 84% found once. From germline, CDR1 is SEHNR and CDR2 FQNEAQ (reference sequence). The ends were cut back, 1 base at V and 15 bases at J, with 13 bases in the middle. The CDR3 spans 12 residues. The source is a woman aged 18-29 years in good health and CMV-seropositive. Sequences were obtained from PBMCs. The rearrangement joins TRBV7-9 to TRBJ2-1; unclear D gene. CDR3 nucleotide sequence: TGTGCCAGCAGCTTAGGCCAGGCCCGATGGTTCTTC. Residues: CASSLGQARWFF.